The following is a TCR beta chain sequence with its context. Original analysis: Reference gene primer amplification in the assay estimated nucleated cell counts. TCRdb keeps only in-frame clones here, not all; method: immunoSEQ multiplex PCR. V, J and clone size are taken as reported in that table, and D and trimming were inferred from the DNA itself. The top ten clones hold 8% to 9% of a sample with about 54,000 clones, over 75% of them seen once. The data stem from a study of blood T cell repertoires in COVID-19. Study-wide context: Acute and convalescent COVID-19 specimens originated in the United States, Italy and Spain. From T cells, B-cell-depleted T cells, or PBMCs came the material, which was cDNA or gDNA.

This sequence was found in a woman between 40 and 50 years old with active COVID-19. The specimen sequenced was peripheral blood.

For the CDR3, the DNA is TGTGCCAGCAGCTTACTTAACGGGGGGGCAATGGAGACCCAGTACTTC. The encoded protein is CASSLLNGGAMETQYF. The chain couples TRBV11-2 to TRBJ2-5; 8 positions match TRBD2. The germline V gene encodes CDR1 SGHAT and CDR2 FQNNGV. This CDR3 spans 16 amino acids. V gave up 2 bases and J gave up 5 bases; unmatched junction bases: 10.